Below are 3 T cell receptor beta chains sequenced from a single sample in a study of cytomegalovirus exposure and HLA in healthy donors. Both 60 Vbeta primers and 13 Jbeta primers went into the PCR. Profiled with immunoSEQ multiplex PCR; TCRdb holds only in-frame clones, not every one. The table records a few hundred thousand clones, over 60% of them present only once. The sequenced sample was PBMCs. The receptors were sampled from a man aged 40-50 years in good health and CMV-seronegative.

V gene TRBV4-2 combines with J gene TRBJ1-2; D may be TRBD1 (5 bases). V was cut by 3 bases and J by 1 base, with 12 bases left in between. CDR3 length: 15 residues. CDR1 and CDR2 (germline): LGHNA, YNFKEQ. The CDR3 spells CASSQPGGDNYGYTF. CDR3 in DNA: TGTGCCAGCAGCCAGCCCGGAGGGGATAACTATGGCTACACCTTC.

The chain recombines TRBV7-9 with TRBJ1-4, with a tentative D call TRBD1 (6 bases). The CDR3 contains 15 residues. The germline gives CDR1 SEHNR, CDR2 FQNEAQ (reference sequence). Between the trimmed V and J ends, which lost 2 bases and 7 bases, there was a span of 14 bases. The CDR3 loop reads CASSLLQGKGEKLFF. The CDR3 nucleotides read TGTGCCAGCAGCTTATTACAGGGAAAGGGTGAAAAACTGTTTTTT.

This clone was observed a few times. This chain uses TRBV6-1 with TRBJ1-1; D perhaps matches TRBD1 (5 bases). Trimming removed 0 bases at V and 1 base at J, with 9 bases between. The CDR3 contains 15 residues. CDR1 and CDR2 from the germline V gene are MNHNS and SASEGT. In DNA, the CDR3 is TGTGCCAGCAGTGAAGCGCAGGGCACGAACACTGAAGCTTTCTTT. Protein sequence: CASSEAQGTNTEAFF.